This entry features one TCR beta chain sequence. The CDR3 is made up of 15 amino acids. V trimming: 8 bases; J trimming: 0 bases; junction bases outside the gene matches: 7. CDR1 is MNHEY and CDR2 is SVGAGI in the germline V gene. This table comes from immunoSEQ multiplex PCR, and its TCRdb copy is limited to in-frame clones, with some not included. Of fewer than 400,000 clones detected, 75% to 90% appear once; the ten largest clones hold around 4.6%. This specimen belongs to a study of blood T cell repertoires in COVID-19. The participants were between about 18 and 90 years old and came from 24 US areas. Cohort assignment relied on participant-reported clinical history.

Specimen: PBMCs or T cells enriched from blood (not recorded which). The source is a man younger than 45 who had recovered from COVID-19. The gene calls are TRBV6-5 and TRBJ1-5; 7 nucleotides match TRBD1. The CDR3 DNA reads as TGTGCCAGCGGGACAGAACGACATAGCAATCAGCCCCAGCATTTT. It is translated as CASGTERHSNQPQHF.